These 9 T cell receptor beta chains were sequenced from one sample in a study of sequential checkpoint blockade in melanoma (dated by TCRdb to the late 2010s). Libraries were made using the immunoSEQ multiplex PCR assay. TCRdb carries this immuneACCESS record with in-frame sequences only. Its versions omit some clonotypes, under half of them owing to an unresolved V gene in the studies checked, with the rest unexplained. The sample table lists 35,000 to 50,000 clones, 70% to 90% of them with a count of one. The ten largest clones represent around 10% of the sample. This specimen's treatment or condition label, per the study, means: randomized to nivolumab then ipilimumab (arm A) or the reverse (arm B). The source material was CD8+ T cells sorted from blood (inferred from file names), sampled from a patient given nivolumab and ipilimumab in sequence. The receptors stem from a human donor with melanoma.

The genes are TRBV9 and TRBJ1-1, with D unresolved. From germline, CDR1 is SGDLS and CDR2 YYNGEE. The V gene lost 0 bases and the J gene lost 1 base, with 7 bases spanning the gap. This CDR3 has 14 residues. CDR3 sequence (DNA): TGTGCCAGCAGCGTAGTAGCGGGGAACACTGAAGCTTTCTTT. Translation: CASSVVAGNTEAFF.

The genes are TRBV13 and TRBJ2-7; TRBD2 matches 9 bases. The CDR3 spans 17 residues. Germline V CDR1 and CDR2: PRHDT, FYEKMQ (reference sequence). V was clipped by 5 bases and J by 2 bases; unmatched bases: 13. CDR3: CASSHTHQREAPYEQYF. The CDR3 coding sequence is TGTGCCAGCAGCCACACCCATCAGCGGGAGGCCCCCTACGAGCAGTACTTC. Full variable domain (rest looked up from reference TRBV13 and TRBJ2-7): AAGVIQSPRHLIKEKRETATLKCYPIPRHDTVYWYQQGPGQDPQFLISFYEKMQSDKGSIPDRFSAQQFSDYHSELNMSSLELGDSALYFCASSHTHQREAPYEQYFGPGTRLTVT.

This rearrangement joins TRBV6-1 to TRBJ2-2; 9 bases agree with TRBD2. The CDR3 spans 17 residues. CDR1 is MNHNS, CDR2 SASEGT, per germline. V lost 2 bases to trimming and J lost 6 bases; unmatched junction nucleotides: 10. The CDR3 reads CASSENLREGRSGELFF. In nucleotides, the CDR3 is TGTGCCAGCAGTGAAAATTTGCGGGAGGGGAGGTCCGGGGAGCTGTTTTTT.

The DNA for the CDR3 is TGTGCCAGCAGTGAAGCATCTAGACTAGCGGGATCCATCGGGGAGCTGTTTTTT. This encodes CASSEASRLAGSIGELFF. The V gene is TRBV6-1, the J gene TRBJ2-2; 11 bases are a match to TRBD2. Losses at the gene ends were 0 bases for V and 7 bases for J; bases not matched to a gene: 10. CDR1 MNHNS and CDR2 SASEGT come from the germline V gene. This CDR3 region has 18 residues.

The CDR3 DNA reads as TGCGCCAGCAGCGACGAGGAGGGGTCCGGGGCCAACGTCCTGACTTTC. Its protein is CASSDEEGSGANVLTF. This chain uses TRBV4-3 with TRBJ2-6, with D tentatively TRBD2 (6 bases). V was trimmed by 5 bases and J by 4 bases, leaving 15 bases between them. Germline V gene data show CDR1 as LGHNA and CDR2 as YSLEER. CDR3 size: 16 residues.

The chain couples TRBV7-6 to TRBJ2-1; TRBD2 matches at 11 bases. Germline CDR1 SGHVS, CDR2 FNYEAQ. With V trimmed by 1 base and J by 6 bases, 23 bases remained unmatched. The CDR3 sequence is 22 residues long. CDR3 sequence (DNA): TGTGCCAGCAGCTTAGGAACCACAGGGACTTCCATGACTAGCGGGATTATCAATGAGCAGTTCTTC. Translating gives CASSLGTTGTSMTSGIINEQFF.

This chain links TRBV13 with TRBJ1-3; D is uncertain. Trimming shortened V by 3 bases and J by 0 bases, and 12 bases separated the two germline ends. Germline CDR1 reads PRHDT; CDR2 reads FYEKMQ (reference sequence). This CDR3 comprises 16 residues. The CDR3 DNA follows: TGTGCCAGCAGCTTGAGGGCCCTAAGCTCTGGAAACACCATATATTTT. Protein: CASSLRALSSGNTIYF.

V gene TRBV7-9 combines with J gene TRBJ2-1, with D maybe TRBD2 (5 bases). V gave up 7 bases and J gave up 1 base, with 14 bases separating them. Per the germline V gene, CDR1 is SEHNR and CDR2 is FQNEAQ (reference sequence). The CDR3 spans 15 residues. The CDR3 protein is CASNLGMISYNEQFF. The CDR3 DNA is TGTGCCAGCAACCTCGGGATGATTTCCTACAATGAGCAGTTCTTC.

The chain joins TRBV28 to TRBJ2-7, with D tentatively TRBD1 (5 bases). V gave up 5 bases and J gave up 7 bases, with 15 bases separating them. The CDR3 has 13 residues. The germline V gene encodes CDR1 MDHEN and CDR2 SYDVKM. CDR3 amino acids: CASSLGQPAEQYF. The CDR3, as DNA: TGTGCCAGCAGTCTCGGACAACCCGCGGAGCAGTACTTC.